The rows below give T cell receptor beta chains drawn from one sample of a study of response to subunit inactivated influenza vaccine. Via MiXCR, TCRdb re-called the RT-PCR reads, giving one row per CDR3 protein. The data hold some 800,000 distinct CDR3 sequences, with less than 25% observed a single time. Sequences were derived from PBMCs from blood, sampled roughly 5 days after vaccination. These receptors were obtained from a man aged 50-59 years who received an inactivated influenza vaccine. Both conserved end residues are part of each CDR3. A D gene is named only where the DNA matches it firmly. The listing skips clone size in some rows; elsewhere it reads once, few, many or a size class.

>.|many|TRBJ2-6|TRBV6-4
TGTGCCAGCAGTGAAGTCTCTGGGGCCAACGTCCTGACTTTC
CASSEVSGANVLTF
>TRBD1|.|TRBJ2-3|TRBV24-1
TGTGCCACCGCCGACGGACAGGGGGCCTGGGGCACAGATACGCAGTATTTT
CATADGQGAWGTDTQYF
>.|.|TRBJ2-3|TRBV7-9
TGTGCCAGCAGCCAATCGACAGGGAGGCGGACAGATACGCAGTATTTT
CASSQSTGRRTDTQYF
>TRBD2|few|TRBJ2-1|TRBV27
TGTGCCAGCAGTTCAGGACTAGCGGGAAGGTATTCCTACAATGAGCAGTTCTTC
CASSSGLAGRYSYNEQFF
>.|.|TRBJ2-5|TRBV15
TGTGCCACCAGCAGAGGTTTAACGGAGGGGGAGACCCAGTACTTC
CATSRGLTEGETQYF
>.|few|TRBJ2-5|TRBV11-2
TGTGCCAGCAAGAGGGGGGTGGAGACCCAGTACTTC
CASKRGVETQYF
>.|.|TRBJ2-5|TRBV18
TGTGCCAGCTCCGAGGGATCCCAGGGGACCCAGTACTTC
CASSEGSQGTQYF
>.|.|TRBJ2-1|TRBV7-2
TGTGCCAGCAGCTCTTCGGGATTAACCTCCCACAATGAGCAGTTCTTC
CASSSSGLTSHNEQFF
>TRBD1|.|TRBJ2-3|TRBV6-1
TGTGCCAGCAGAAGACAGGGTCTATTCACAGATACGCAGTATTTT
CASRRQGLFTDTQYF
>.|many|TRBJ2-7|TRBV29-1
TGCAGCGTTGATCAGGGCCGGGATGAGCAGTACTTC
CSVDQGRDEQYF
>TRBD1|.|TRBJ2-7|TRBV7-8
TGTGCCAGCAGCGCCTGGGACAGGGTCTACGAGCAGTACTTC
CASSAWDRVYEQYF
>.|.|TRBJ1-5|TRBV20-1
TGCAGTGCTAGGACGAGGGGCCAGCCCCAGCATTTT
CSARTRGQPQHF
>TRBD1|many|TRBJ2-3|TRBV27
TGTGCCAGCAGTTCAACAGGGGCCCCCACAGATACGCAGTATTTT
CASSSTGAPTDTQYF
>.|few|TRBJ1-4|TRBV10-2
TGCGCCAGCAGTAAAGGTGAAAAACTGTTTTTT
CASSKGEKLFF
>.|.|TRBJ2-5|TRBV20-1
TGCAGTGCTAGGACAGGCACACAAGAGACCCAGTACTTC
CSARTGTQETQYF
>.|few|TRBJ2-2|TRBV5-1
TGCGCCAGCAGCTTCGTCGGGGGCAACGGGGAGCTGTTTTTT
CASSFVGGNGELFF
>TRBD1|many|TRBJ2-7|TRBV5-6
TGTGCCAGCACCTTCGGGACAGGGGGCGAGCAGTACTTC
CASTFGTGGEQYF
>TRBD2|.|TRBJ2-5|TRBV12-3/TRBV12-4
TGTGCCAGCAGCCGACGTACTAGCGGGGGCCCCCAGTACTTC
CASSRRTSGGPQYF
>.|.|TRBJ2-3|TRBV4-1
TGCGCCAGCAGCCAAGATTACTATAGCGCAACGCAGTATTTT
CASSQDYYSATQYF
>.|few|TRBJ2-7|TRBV28
TGTGCCAGCAGTTTGCGAAGGCACCGCGCCTACGAGCAGTACTTC
CASSLRRHRAYEQYF
>.|.|TRBJ2-5|TRBV20-1
TGCAGTGCTAGCCCAGGGGCGTACCAAGAGACCCAGTACTTC
CSASPGAYQETQYF
>TRBD2|few|TRBJ2-7|TRBV5-1
TGCGCCAGCAGCTTCAATCTAGCGGGAGGAACCCAAACCTACGAGCAGTACTTC
CASSFNLAGGTQTYEQYF
>TRBD1|few|TRBJ1-4|TRBV20-1
TGCAGTGCTACCGAGACAGGGTCTGGTAATGAAAAACTGTTTTTT
CSATETGSGNEKLFF
>.|few|TRBJ2-5|TRBV7-2
TGTGCCAGCAGCCCCAATGGAGCGGGTGCGGCAACGGAGACCCAGTACTTC
CASSPNGAGAATETQYF
>TRBD1|.|TRBJ2-4|TRBV4-2
TGTGCCAGCAGCCAAGGAGGGACAGGGGGCACAAACATTCAGTACTTC
CASSQGGTGGTNIQYF
>.|few|TRBJ2-5|TRBV3-1
TGTGCCAGCAGCCAAGGATATAGATCCGCGAAAGAGACCCAGTACTTC
CASSQGYRSAKETQYF
>.|many|TRBJ1-5|TRBV11-2
TGTGCCAGCAGCTTAGATCCCCTCCAGCCCCAGCATTTT
CASSLDPLQPQHF
>.|.|TRBJ2-5|TRBV20-1
TGCAGTGCAAACTCCGGGACACCGTACCAAGAGACCCAGTACTTC
CSANSGTPYQETQYF
>TRBD2|few|TRBJ2-7|TRBV20-1
TGCAGTGCTAGAGGTGTCGGGGGGGGCTACGAGCAGTACTTC
CSARGVGGGYEQYF
>.|.|TRBJ2-2|TRBV9
TGTGCCAGCAGCGTAGAGGCAGGGGGCGCGTCTTTAGCGGGAGTCGCCGGGGAGCTGTTTTTT
CASSVEAGGASLAGVAGELFF
>TRBD2|few|TRBJ2-2|TRBV20-1
TGCAGTGCCCTGGGAAAGGGACTAGCGGGGGGGGCCGGGGAGCTGTTTTTT
CSALGKGLAGGAGELFF
>TRBD1|many|TRBJ2-1|TRBV29-1
TGCAGCGTTGAGGGACCCGGGACAGGGGATCCCATCTCCTACAATGAGCAGTTCTTC
CSVEGPGTGDPISYNEQFF
>TRBD1|.|TRBJ1-1|TRBV6-1
TGTGCCAGCAGTCGAGATGGGACAGGGCTTGGCACCAACACTGAAGCTTTCTTT
CASSRDGTGLGTNTEAFF
>.|.|TRBJ1-2|TRBV5-5
TGTGCCAGCAGCTTGGATCAGGGAGCTAGGTACTATGGCTACACCTTC
CASSLDQGARYYGYTF
>TRBD1|few|TRBJ1-5|TRBV12-3/TRBV12-4
TGTGCCAGCAGTGTGACAGGGGACCAGCCCCAGCATTTT
CASSVTGDQPQHF
>TRBD1|.|TRBJ1-4|TRBV27
TGTGCCAGCGCCTCCCGACAGGGCTTTAATGAAAAACTGTTTTTT
CASASRQGFNEKLFF
>TRBD2|.|TRBJ2-7|TRBV27
TGTGCCAGCACCCGAGGACTAGCCTACGAGCAGTACTTC
CASTRGLAYEQYF
>TRBD1|.|TRBJ1-1|TRBV3-1
TGTGCCAGCAGCCCAGGGACAGGGGGCGATTCGGAAGCTTTCTTT
CASSPGTGGDSEAFF
>.|few|TRBJ2-5|TRBV6-5
TGTGCCAGCAGTTACTCGGCCTACCCGGACCAAGAGACCCAGTACTTC
CASSYSAYPDQETQYF